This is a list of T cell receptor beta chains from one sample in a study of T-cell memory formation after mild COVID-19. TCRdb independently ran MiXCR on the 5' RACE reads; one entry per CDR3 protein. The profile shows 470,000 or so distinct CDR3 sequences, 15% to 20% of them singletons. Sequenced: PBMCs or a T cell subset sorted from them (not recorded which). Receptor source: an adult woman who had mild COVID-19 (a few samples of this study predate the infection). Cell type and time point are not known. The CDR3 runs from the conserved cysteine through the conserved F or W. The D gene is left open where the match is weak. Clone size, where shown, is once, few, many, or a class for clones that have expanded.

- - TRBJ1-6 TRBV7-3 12 CASSPYEGPLHF TGTGCCAGCAGCCCCTACGAAGGGCCCCTCCACTTT
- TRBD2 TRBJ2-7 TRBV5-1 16 CASSLVTSGDPYEQYF TGCGCCAGCAGCTTGGTGACTAGCGGGGATCCCTACGAGCAGTACTTC
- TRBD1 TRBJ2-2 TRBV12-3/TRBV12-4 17 CASSPHLGQGGTGELFF TGTGCCAGCAGTCCTCACCTGGGACAGGGTGGTACCGGGGAGCTGTTTTTT
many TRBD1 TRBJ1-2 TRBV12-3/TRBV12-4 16 CASSPKRDRGLYGYTF TGTGCCAGCAGTCCCAAGCGGGACAGGGGGCTCTATGGCTACACCTTC
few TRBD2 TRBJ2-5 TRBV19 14 CASRVAGVAETQYF TGTGCCAGTAGGGTGGCGGGGGTAGCGGAGACCCAGTACTTC
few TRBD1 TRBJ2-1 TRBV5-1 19 CASSSTAPVDGIRGSEQFF TGCGCCAGCAGCTCCACGGCGCCTGTTGACGGGATCAGGGGGAGTGAGCAGTTCTTC
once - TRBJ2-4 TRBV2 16 CASSERWEWAKNIQYF TGTGCCAGCAGTGAAAGGTGGGAGTGGGCCAAAAACATTCAGTACTTC
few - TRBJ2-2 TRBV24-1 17 CATSDSTRGKGAGELFF TGTGCCACCAGCGACTCCACTCGCGGGAAAGGCGCCGGGGAGCTGTTTTTT
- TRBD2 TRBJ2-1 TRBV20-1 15 CSAGRGTSGDNEQFF TGCAGTGCTGGAAGAGGCACTAGCGGAGACAATGAGCAGTTCTTC
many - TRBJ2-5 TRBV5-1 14 CASSLYGARETQYF TGCGCCAGCAGCTTATACGGGGCTAGGGAGACCCAGTACTTC
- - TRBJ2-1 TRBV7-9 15 CASSPVVGVVNEQFF TGTGCCAGCAGCCCCGTCGTGGGAGTCGTGAATGAGCAGTTCTTC
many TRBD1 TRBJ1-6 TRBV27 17 CASSPGQGFAYNSPLHF TGTGCCAGCAGTCCGGGACAGGGTTTTGCCTATAATTCACCCCTCCACTTT
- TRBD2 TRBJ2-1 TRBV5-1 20 CASSDRYGTSGRRRHNEQFF TGCGCCAGCAGCGATCGTTACGGGACTAGCGGGAGGCGGCGTCACAATGAGCAGTTCTTC
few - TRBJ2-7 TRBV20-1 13 CSAPPRAAYEQYF TGCAGTGCACCCCCCCGTGCTGCCTACGAGCAGTACTTC
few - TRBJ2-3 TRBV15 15 CATSPRRGSTDTQYF TGTGCCACCAGCCCCCGGAGGGGGTCCACAGATACGCAGTATTTT
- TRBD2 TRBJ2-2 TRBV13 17 CASSLRLAGANTGELFF TGTGCCAGCAGCTTACGACTAGCGGGAGCGAACACCGGGGAGCTGTTTTTT
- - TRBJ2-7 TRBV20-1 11 CSASRGDEQYF TGCAGTGCTAGTCGAGGGGACGAGCAGTACTTC
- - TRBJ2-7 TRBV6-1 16 CASSEFDRPFSYEQYF TGTGCCAGCAGTGAGTTTGACCGTCCCTTCTCCTACGAGCAGTACTTC
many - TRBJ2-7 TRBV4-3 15 CASSQLVGPLHEQYF TGCGCCAGCAGCCAGCTCGTAGGGCCACTCCACGAGCAGTACTTC
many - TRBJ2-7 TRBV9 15 CASSALSTGAYEQYF TGTGCCAGCAGCGCGCTGAGCACAGGAGCCTACGAGCAGTACTTC